A selection of T cell receptor beta chains follows, all from one sample in a study of cytomegalovirus exposure and HLA in healthy donors. This table comes from immunoSEQ multiplex PCR, and its TCRdb copy is limited to in-frame clones, with some not included. The table includes about 180,000 clones, roughly 80% detected once. The material sequenced was PBMCs. The receptors stem from a girl between 5 and 17 years old in good health and CMV-seropositive. Each CDR3 is given with its conserved first and last residue. A D gene is named only where the DNA matches it firmly. Clone sizes are given selectively: once, few, many, or a class where the clone is expanded.

v_gene: TRBV6-1; abundance: .; j_gene: TRBJ1-2; d_gene: TRBD1; CDR3nt: TGTGCCAGCAGTGAACCTGGACAGGGCAGGGGTGGCTACACCTTC; CDR3aa: CASSEPGQGRGGYTF
v_gene: TRBV5-1; abundance: few; j_gene: TRBJ2-3; d_gene: TRBD2; CDR3nt: TGCGCCAGCAGCTTGTCTAGCGGGACTACAGATACGCAGTATTTT; CDR3aa: CASSLSSGTTDTQYF
v_gene: TRBV5-8; abundance: .; j_gene: TRBJ2-7; d_gene: TRBD1; CDR3nt: TGTGCCAGCAGTTACAGGGGCAAAACCTACGAGCAGTACTTC; CDR3aa: CASSYRGKTYEQYF
v_gene: TRBV12-1; abundance: .; j_gene: TRBJ2-7; d_gene: .; CDR3nt: TGTGCCAGCAGCCTCGGACTAGCGGGAGTTAGTGGGGACGAGCAGTACTTC; CDR3aa: CASSLGLAGVSGDEQYF
v_gene: TRBV27; abundance: .; j_gene: TRBJ2-2; d_gene: .; CDR3nt: TGTGCCAGCAGCCCCAGGTTCAGGGGTATCGGCACCGGGGAGCTGTTTTTT; CDR3aa: CASSPRFRGIGTGELFF
v_gene: TRBV19; abundance: .; j_gene: TRBJ1-1; d_gene: .; CDR3nt: TGTGCCAGTAGTCCACGACAGGTCGTGAACACTGAAGCTTTCTTT; CDR3aa: CASSPRQVVNTEAFF
v_gene: TRBV5-1; abundance: .; j_gene: TRBJ2-3; d_gene: .; CDR3nt: TGCGCCAGCAGCTCAGACATCGGAGATACGCAGTATTTT; CDR3aa: CASSSDIGDTQYF
v_gene: TRBV19; abundance: .; j_gene: TRBJ2-7; d_gene: TRBD2; CDR3nt: TGTGCCAGTAGCCAGGGGGGACTAGCTAACGAGCAGTACTTC; CDR3aa: CASSQGGLANEQYF
v_gene: TRBV18; abundance: .; j_gene: TRBJ2-5; d_gene: TRBD1; CDR3nt: TGTGCCAGCTCACCACTCCCAGGGGGCCGGGAGACCCAGTACTTC; CDR3aa: CASSPLPGGRETQYF
v_gene: TRBV5-6; abundance: .; j_gene: TRBJ1-2; d_gene: .; CDR3nt: TGTGCCAGCAGCTTAAAACAGTACTATGGCTACACCTTC; CDR3aa: CASSLKQYYGYTF